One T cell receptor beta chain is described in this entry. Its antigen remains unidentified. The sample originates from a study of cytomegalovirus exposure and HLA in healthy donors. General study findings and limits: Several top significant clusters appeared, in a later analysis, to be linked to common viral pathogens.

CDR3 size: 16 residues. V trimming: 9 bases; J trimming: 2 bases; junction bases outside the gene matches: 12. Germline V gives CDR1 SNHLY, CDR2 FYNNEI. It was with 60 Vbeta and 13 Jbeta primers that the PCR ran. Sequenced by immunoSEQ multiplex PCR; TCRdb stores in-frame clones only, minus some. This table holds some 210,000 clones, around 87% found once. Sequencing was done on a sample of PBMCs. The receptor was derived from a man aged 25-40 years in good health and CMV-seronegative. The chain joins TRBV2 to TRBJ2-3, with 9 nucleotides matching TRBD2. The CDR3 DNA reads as TGTGCCAGGAGCACACTCACTAGCGGGTCCACAGATACGCAGTATTTT. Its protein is CARSTLTSGSTDTQYF.